The 26 T cell receptor beta chains below all came from one sample that was sequenced in a study of OX40 agonist ivuxolimab in advanced cancers. Measured with immunoSEQ multiplex PCR; TCRdb has only the in-frame clones, and not every one. This sample has approximately 74,000 clones; over 75% occur once, and the top ten carry 5.5%. The sample in question was CD4+ or CD8+ T cells sorted from blood, obtained in a trial of the OX40 agonist ivuxolimab. The receptor set was obtained from an adult with an advanced solid tumor such as melanoma, head and neck, liver or kidney cancer.

The rearrangement links TRBV5-1 to TRBJ2-5; 7 bases map to TRBD1. The CDR3 runs 15 residues. CDR1 and CDR2 (germline): SGHRS, YFSETQ. The V gene end was trimmed by 4 bases and the J gene end by 2 bases; junction bases not matched to a gene: 8. CDR3 amino acids: CASSKGQALQETQYF. The CDR3 DNA reads as TGCGCCAGCAGCAAAGGACAGGCCTTACAAGAGACCCAGTACTTC.

This clone was counted a single time. The chain joins TRBV15 to TRBJ2-4; possible D gene TRBD2, 6 bases. The CDR3 runs 16 residues. V gave up 0 bases and J gave up 4 bases, with 13 bases separating them. Germline CDR1 and CDR2: LNHNV and YYDKDF (reference sequence). CDR3 coding DNA: TGTGCCACCAGCAGAGACGGCGGGACCCAAAAAAACATTCAGTACTTC. Protein: CATSRDGGTQKNIQYF. The entire variable domain, with the rest obtained from reference TRBV15 and TRBJ2-4, is as follows: DAMVIQNPRYQVTQFGKPVTLSCSQTLNHNVMYWYQQKSSQAPKLLFHYYDKDFNNEADTPDNFQSRRPNTSFCFLDIRSPGLGDTAMYLCATSRDGGTQKNIQYFGAGTRLSVL.

V is TRBV20-1 and J is TRBJ1-6; tentatively, D is TRBD1 (5 bases). Trimming pared 6 bases from V and 13 bases from J, leaving 10 bases between. Germline V lookup: CDR1 DFQATT, CDR2 SNEGSKA (reference sequence). The CDR3 extends over 10 amino acids. The CDR3: CSAPGRPLHF. The CDR3 coding sequence is TGCAGTGCACCAGGGCGTCCCCTCCACTTT.

This clone was recorded once. This chain joins TRBV6-1 and TRBJ2-2; D ambiguous. The germline V gene has CDR1 MNHNS and CDR2 SASEGT. The CDR3 contains 14 residues. V was pared by 2 bases and J by 9 bases, with 13 bases between. The chain's CDR3 is CASSEPRPVRELFF. In DNA, the CDR3 is TGTGCCAGCAGTGAACCCCGACCGGTGAGGGAGCTGTTTTTT.

The rearrangement joins TRBV2 to TRBJ2-2, with TRBD1 identical over 9 bases. CDR3 length: 16 amino acids. In germline, CDR1 is SNHLY, CDR2 FYNNEI. The V segment lost 2 bases and the J segment 4 bases; nucleotides outside the gene matches: 5. The CDR3 spells CASSERWTGATGELFF. The CDR3 DNA follows: TGTGCCAGCAGTGAAAGGTGGACAGGGGCCACCGGGGAGCTGTTTTTT.

V and J are TRBV28 and TRBJ2-7; 8 bases line up with TRBD1. The CDR3 is made up of 14 amino acids. The junction had 5 bases not matched to a gene; V was cut back by 4 bases and J by 3 bases. Germline V gene lookup returns CDR1 MDHEN and CDR2 SYDVKM. CDR3 region: CASSSPTGVYEQYV. The CDR3 DNA reads TGTGCCAGCAGTTCGCCGACAGGGGTCTACGAGCAGTACGTC.

The V call is TRBV19, the J call TRBJ1-5; tentative D call: TRBD1 (5 bases). Per the germline V gene, CDR1 is LNHDA and CDR2 is SQIVND (reference sequence). The V end was cut by 5 bases, the J end by 4 bases, with 15 bases between. This CDR3 contains 15 residues. CDR3 bases: TGTGCCAGTAGTTCGACCGGGACCCCAAATCAGCCCCAGCATTTT. Its protein is CASSSTGTPNQPQHF. Combining the CDR3 with reference TRBV19 and TRBJ1-5 gives the whole variable domain DGGITQSPKYLFRKEGQNVTLSCEQNLNHDAMYWYRQDPGQGLRLIYYSQIVNDFQKGDIAEGYSVSREKKESFPLTVTSAQKNPTAFYLCASSSTGTPNQPQHFGDGTRLSIL.

The chain recombines TRBV7-9 with TRBJ2-4, with 9 bases identical to TRBD1. This CDR3 contains 17 residues. With V trimmed by 4 bases and J by 3 bases, 10 bases remained unmatched. Germline V gene lookup returns CDR1 SEHNR and CDR2 FQNEAQ (reference sequence). CDR3 amino acids: CASSSDPGQGYKNIQYF. DNA for the CDR3: TGTGCCAGCAGCTCAGATCCGGGACAGGGATACAAAAACATTCAGTACTTC. Drawing the rest from reference TRBV7-9 and TRBJ2-4, the complete variable domain is DTGVSQNPRHKITKRGQNVTFRCDPISEHNRLYWYRQTLGQGPEFLTYFQNEAQLEKSRLLSDRFSAERPKGSFSTLEIQRTEQGDSAMYLCASSSDPGQGYKNIQYFGAGTRLSVL.

The chain carries TRBV28 and TRBJ1-5; 10 bases line up with TRBD1. The CDR3 consists of 15 residues. Germline V gene data show CDR1 as MDHEN and CDR2 as SYDVKM. The V and J ends lost 10 bases and 6 bases, in that order; junction bases with no gene match: 12. The CDR3 region has the DNA TGTGCCATCGGTTCCCCGGGACAGGGGTTTCAGCCCCAGCATTTT. Encoded protein: CAIGSPGQGFQPQHF.

This rearrangement joins TRBV9 to TRBJ2-3, with D perhaps matching TRBD1 or TRBD2 (5 bases each). CDR3 length: 16 residues. Germline assignment: CDR1 SGDLS and CDR2 YYNGEE. V shed 0 bases and J shed 2 bases, with 13 bases lying between them. CDR3 bases: TGTGCCAGCAGCGTAGAGGGGAGCTCCTACACAGATACGCAGTATTTT. This translates into CASSVEGSSYTDTQYF.

The chain carries TRBV4-1 and TRBJ2-1, with 9 bases fitting TRBD2. In germline, CDR1 is MGHRA, CDR2 YSYEKL. Trimming took 4 bases from V and 8 from J; bases not matched to a gene: 9. The CDR3 is 15 amino acids. The chain's CDR3 is CASSLSRGGQDEQFF. The CDR3 nucleotides read TGCGCCAGCAGCCTCTCGCGGGGGGGCCAGGATGAGCAGTTCTTC.

The chain uses TRBV6-5 and TRBJ2-1; TRBD2 is a possible D gene (5 bases). CDR1 is MNHEY and CDR2 is SVGAGI in the germline V gene. CDR3 length equals 12 residues. Between the trimmed V and J ends, which lost 9 bases and 1 base, there was a span of 7 bases. As DNA, the CDR3 is TGTGCCAGTCGGGGATCCTACAATGAGCAGTTCTTC. Amino acids: CASRGSYNEQFF.

J is TRBJ1-1 and V is TRBV6-1; D gene uncertain. V was cut by 4 bases and J by 4 bases, with 4 bases left in between. The CDR3 sequence is 11 residues long. The germline V gene has CDR1 MNHNS and CDR2 SASEGT. CDR3 amino acids: CASSGRTEAFF. The DNA of the CDR3 is TGTGCCAGCAGTGGGCGCACTGAAGCTTTCTTT.

The rearrangement uses TRBV7-9 and TRBJ2-2; D remains unclear. The CDR3 is 17 amino acids. Germline CDR1 SEHNR, CDR2 FQNEAQ (reference sequence). V lost 5 bases to trimming and J lost 6 bases, with 22 bases between them. The CDR3 nucleotides read TGTGCCAGCAGCCCCGTATACGCCCCCCCATTTCCCGGGGAGCTGTTTTTT. It specifies CASSPVYAPPFPGELFF.

This sequence joins TRBV7-3 and TRBJ2-2; tentative D call: TRBD1 (6 bases). Germline-derived CDR1 and CDR2 are SGHTA and FQGTGA. The CDR3 totals 15 residues. The germline V and J ends were trimmed by 3 bases and 6 bases, with 14 bases remaining between them. This chain's CDR3 is CASSLAPGVAGELFF. The CDR3 DNA reads as TGTGCCAGCAGCTTGGCCCCAGGGGTAGCCGGGGAGCTGTTTTTT. The entire variable domain, with the rest obtained from reference TRBV7-3 and TRBJ2-2, is as follows: GAGVSQTPSNKVTEKGKYVELRCDPISGHTALYWYRQSLGQGPEFLIYFQGTGAADDSGLPNDRFFAVRPEGSVSTLKIQRTERGDSAVYLCASSLAPGVAGELFFGEGSRLTVL.

The V call is TRBV9, the J call TRBJ2-5; D is unclear. The CDR3 is made up of 11 amino acids. V lost 4 bases to trimming and J lost 5 bases, with 6 bases between them. Per the germline V gene, CDR1 is SGDLS and CDR2 is YYNGEE. In nucleotides, the CDR3 is TGTGCCAGCAGCCCCGGGGAGACCCAGTACTTC. This encodes CASSPGETQYF.

V is TRBV10-3 and J is TRBJ1-2; perhaps TRBD1 as D (5 bases). In germline, CDR1 is ENHRY, CDR2 SYGVKD. The CDR3 spans 16 residues. V was clipped by 4 bases and J by 1 base, with 16 bases between them. This chain's CDR3 is CAISVGTDIRNYGYTF. CDR3 in DNA: TGTGCCATCAGTGTGGGGACCGACATTCGTAACTATGGCTACACCTTC.

This clone was detected once. The chain has TRBV19 and TRBJ1-1; TRBD1 might be the D (5 bases). The V end lost 3 bases, the J end lost 0 bases, and 14 bases lay between the germline ends. Per the germline V gene, CDR1 is LNHDA and CDR2 is SQIVND (reference sequence). The CDR3 contains 16 residues. CDR3 DNA sequence: TGTGCCAGTAGTATGCGGGGGTTAGGAATGAACACTGAAGCTTTCTTT. This codes for CASSMRGLGMNTEAFF.

The chain couples TRBV5-5 to TRBJ1-2, with D possibly being TRBD1 (5 bases). Per germline, CDR1 SGHKS and CDR2 YYEKEE (reference sequence). The CDR3 extends over 16 amino acids. Trimming left V 0 bases short and J 0 bases short, with 12 bases between. CDR3 DNA: TGTGCCAGCAGCTTGGGACCGGGACCAGCTAACTATGGCTACACCTTC. Amino acid sequence: CASSLGPGPANYGYTF.

This chain connects TRBV6-5 to TRBJ2-1; 7 bases line up with TRBD2. The CDR3 sequence is 15 residues long. Losses at the gene ends were 6 bases for V and 0 bases for J; bases not matched to a gene: 5. Germline V gene lookup returns CDR1 MNHEY and CDR2 SVGAGI. CDR3 sequence: CASRSGAGSYNEQFF. The CDR3 coding sequence is TGTGCCAGCAGGAGCGGGGCCGGCTCCTACAATGAGCAGTTCTTC.

This chain uses TRBV28 with TRBJ1-2; D is unresolved. Germline-derived CDR1 and CDR2 are MDHEN and SYDVKM. The V end lost 7 bases, the J end lost 0 bases, and 9 bases lay between the germline ends. The CDR3 sequence is 13 residues long. The CDR3 loop reads CASIGRSNYGYTF. The CDR3 DNA reads as TGTGCCAGCATCGGCAGGTCTAACTATGGCTACACCTTC.

The chain has TRBV30 and TRBJ2-2, with D hard to call. The CDR3 loop spans 12 amino acids. Germline assignment: CDR1 GTSNPN and CDR2 SVGIG (reference sequence). Between the trimmed V and J ends, which lost 3 bases and 1 base, there was a span of 3 bases. The CDR3 sequence is CAWRQNTGELFF. DNA for the CDR3: TGTGCCTGGAGGCAGAACACCGGGGAGCTGTTTTTT.

The chain recombines TRBV19 with TRBJ2-7; possible D gene TRBD1, 6 bases. CDR1 LNHDA and CDR2 SQIVND come from the germline V gene (reference sequence). The CDR3 totals 13 residues. Trimming stripped 3 bases from V and 3 bases from J, with 9 bases between. CDR3 sequence reads: CASSIQGNYEQYF. CDR3 sequence (DNA): TGTGCCAGTAGTATTCAGGGGAACTACGAGCAGTACTTC. The variable domain in full, with the rest retrieved from reference TRBV19 and TRBJ2-7, is DGGITQSPKYLFRKEGQNVTLSCEQNLNHDAMYWYRQDPGQGLRLIYYSQIVNDFQKGDIAEGYSVSREKKESFPLTVTSAQKNPTAFYLCASSIQGNYEQYFGPGTRLTVT.

V is TRBV19 and J is TRBJ1-5; D is unresolved. V lost 3 bases, J lost 2 bases, and 11 bases lay in between. There are 15 residues in the CDR3. Germline values: CDR1 LNHDA, CDR2 SQIVND (reference sequence). The CDR3 here is CASSIEGWGNQPQHF. The CDR3 DNA reads as TGTGCCAGTAGTATCGAAGGGTGGGGCAATCAGCCCCAGCATTTT.

This chain uses TRBV14 with TRBJ2-7, with D unresolved. The CDR3 covers 15 residues. V lost 0 bases to trimming and J lost 5 bases, with 14 bases between them. CDR1 is SGHDN, CDR2 FVKESK, per germline. CDR3 sequence: CASSQDLGKVHEQYF. In nucleotides, the CDR3 is TGTGCCAGCAGCCAAGATCTGGGGAAGGTCCACGAGCAGTACTTC. The variable domain in full, completed from reference TRBV14 and TRBJ2-7, reads EAGVTQFPSHSVIEKGQTVTLRCDPISGHDNLYWYRRVMGKEIKFLLHFVKESKQDESGMPNNRFLAERTGGTYSTLKVQPAELEDSGVYFCASSQDLGKVHEQYFGPGTRLTVT.

The chain carries TRBV7-8 and TRBJ1-4; D uncertain. This CDR3 contains 16 residues. Germline CDR1 and CDR2: SGHVS and FQNEAQ. V was clipped by 4 bases and J by 5 bases, with 17 bases between them. CDR3 nucleotide sequence: TGTGCCAGCAGCTACGAGGTAGCAGGCGGAAATGAAAAACTGTTTTTT. Its protein product is CASSYEVAGGNEKLFF.